The 26 T cell receptor beta chains below were found in one sample sequenced in a study of shared T cell receptors in the human thymus. Libraries were prepared by immunoSEQ multiplex PCR; TCRdb keeps only in-frame clonotypes and omits some of them. The sample yields about 380,000 clones, 85% to 95% seen once. Sequencing used thymocytes. The receptors were gathered from a human donor.

The rearrangement joins TRBV28 to TRBJ2-5; 13 bases line up with TRBD2. Germline lookup yields CDR1 MDHEN and CDR2 SYDVKM. The CDR3 length is 16 residues. V lost 5 bases, J lost 6 bases, and 9 bases stayed unmatched. CDR3 nucleotides: TGTGCCAGCAGTAACCAACTAGCGGGAGGGTTGAAGACCCAGTACTTC. This encodes CASSNQLAGGLKTQYF. Combining the CDR3 with reference TRBV28 and TRBJ2-5 gives the whole variable domain DVKVTQSSRYLVKRTGEKVFLECVQDMDHENMFWYRQDPGLGLRLIYFSYDVKMKEKGDIPEGYSVSREKKERFSLILESASTNQTSMYLCASSNQLAGGLKTQYFGPGTRLLVL.

V usage is TRBV4-1 and J usage is TRBJ2-3, with D unresolved. CDR1 and CDR2 from the germline V gene are MGHRA and YSYEKL. The CDR3 is 16 residues long. V dropped 1 base and J dropped 4 bases, with 15 bases sitting between them. The CDR3 spells CASSQALPLKSDTQYF. For the CDR3, the DNA is TGCGCCAGCAGCCAAGCTTTACCCCTCAAGTCAGATACGCAGTATTTT.

The chain recombines TRBV5-5 with TRBJ2-7; TRBD1 aligns across 7 bases. V gave up 4 bases and J gave up 0 bases; unmatched junction bases: 7. The CDR3 length is 15 residues. CDR1 SGHKS and CDR2 YYEKEE come from the germline V gene (reference sequence). The CDR3 loop reads CASSPRDSHSYEQYF. Here the CDR3 DNA reads TGTGCCAGCAGCCCCCGGGACAGCCACTCCTACGAGCAGTACTTC.

The chain recombines TRBV25-1 with TRBJ2-1; tentatively, D is TRBD1 or TRBD2 (6 bases each). The CDR3 covers 15 residues. V was trimmed by 3 bases and J by 1 base, leaving 10 bases between them. The V gene's germline CDR1 is MGHDK and CDR2 SYGVNS. CDR3 sequence reads: CASSDRGRSYNEQFF. The CDR3 bases are TGTGCCAGCAGTGACCGGGGGCGGTCCTACAATGAGCAGTTCTTC. Using reference TRBV25-1 and TRBJ2-1 for the parts outside the CDR3, the full variable domain is EADIYQTPRYLVIGTGKKITLECSQTMGHDKMYWYQQDPGMELHLIHYSYGVNSTEKGDLSSESTVSRIRTEHFPLTLESARPSHTSQYLCASSDRGRSYNEQFFGPGTRLTVL.

The CDR3 protein is CASSFRVNPYSYEQYF. The CDR3 DNA reads as TGTGCCAGCAGTTTTCGGGTTAACCCATACTCCTACGAGCAGTACTTC. The chain carries TRBV27 and TRBJ2-7; D remains ambiguous. Germline V gene sequence: CDR1 MNHEY, CDR2 SMNVEV (reference sequence). V was shortened by 3 bases and J by 0 bases, with 15 bases between the two germline ends. The CDR3 extends over 16 amino acids.

The chain couples TRBV9 to TRBJ2-4, with 12 bases lining up with TRBD2. CDR3 length: 19 amino acids. J lost 8 bases, V lost 4 bases, and 19 bases had no gene match. The germline CDR1 and CDR2 sequences are SGDLS and YYNGEE. CDR3 coding DNA: TGTGCCAGCAGCCCAAGTACTCGAACCGTGACTAGCGGGAGTTACATTCAGTACTTC. Protein product: CASSPSTRTVTSGSYIQYF.

This sequence joins TRBV2 and TRBJ1-5; weak D call: TRBD1 (5 bases). The V end lost 1 base, the J end lost 0 bases, and 10 bases lay between the germline ends. CDR3 length: 16 residues. Per the germline V gene, CDR1 is SNHLY and CDR2 is FYNNEI. The CDR3 DNA reads as TGTGCCAGCAGTGAAGGGGGACCACCTAGCAATCAGCCCCAGCATTTT. Its protein product is CASSEGGPPSNQPQHF.

This rearrangement joins TRBV7-3 to TRBJ2-3; 11 nucleotides line up with TRBD2. Germline CDR1 is SGHTA and CDR2 is FQGTGA. CDR3 length equals 17 residues. Losses at the gene ends were 6 bases for V and 4 bases for J; bases not matched to a gene: 12. The CDR3 reads CASRIPTTSGVADTQYF. CDR3 bases: TGTGCCAGCAGAATACCGACGACTAGCGGGGTCGCAGATACGCAGTATTTT.

The V and J genes are TRBV19 and TRBJ1-1, with 7 bases matching TRBD1. The germline CDR1 and CDR2 sequences are LNHDA and SQIVND (reference sequence). This CDR3 is built from 13 residues. J was trimmed by 5 bases and V by 5 bases; bases with no gene match: 5. CDR3 sequence: CASSRQGGTEAFF. CDR3 in DNA: TGTGCCAGTAGTCGGCAGGGGGGAACTGAAGCTTTCTTT. The whole variable domain, filled in from reference TRBV19 and TRBJ1-1, reads DGGITQSPKYLFRKEGQNVTLSCEQNLNHDAMYWYRQDPGQGLRLIYYSQIVNDFQKGDIAEGYSVSREKKESFPLTVTSAQKNPTAFYLCASSRQGGTEAFFGQGTRLTVV.

The chain joins TRBV28 to TRBJ2-1, with 7 bases identical to TRBD2. The CDR3 contains 17 residues. V trimming: 1 base; J trimming: 0 bases; junction bases outside the gene matches: 6. Germline V gene lookup returns CDR1 MDHEN and CDR2 SYDVKM. The CDR3 region has the DNA TGTGCCAGCAGTTTATCGGCGGGGGATCACTCCTACAATGAGCAGTTCTTC. It is translated as CASSLSAGDHSYNEQFF.

This chain links TRBV29-1 with TRBJ1-2, with D possibly being TRBD1 (5 bases). CDR3 length equals 15 residues. V gave up 5 bases and J gave up 1 base, with 17 bases separating them. Germline CDR1 is SQVTM and CDR2 is ANQGSEA. The CDR3 sequence: CSVTFDAGNNYGYTF. The CDR3 bases are TGCAGCGTTACGTTCGACGCAGGGAATAACTATGGCTACACCTTC.

The V call is TRBV27, the J call TRBJ2-7; 12 positions match TRBD2. Per germline, CDR1 MNHEY and CDR2 SMNVEV (reference sequence). There are 19 residues in the CDR3. V lost 6 bases, J lost 0 bases, and 15 bases stayed unmatched. CDR3 nucleotide sequence: TGTGCCAGCAGGCTCCCCCAGGCTAGCGGGAGGGGGGCCTCCTACGAGCAGTACTTC. Translated, it gives CASRLPQASGRGASYEQYF.

The gene calls are TRBV30 and TRBJ2-3; 7 bases agree with TRBD1. CDR3 length equals 16 residues. V trimming: 0 bases; J trimming: 5 bases; junction bases outside the gene matches: 11. Germline CDR1 reads GTSNPN; CDR2 reads SVGIG (reference sequence). The CDR3 protein is CAWSVGGLSCRDTQYF. The CDR3, as DNA: TGTGCCTGGAGTGTAGGGGGCCTTTCATGCCGAGATACGCAGTATTTT.

The gene calls are TRBV5-8 and TRBJ2-3; D gene ambiguous. The V and J ends lost 0 bases and 3 bases respectively, with 11 bases between them. Germline CDR1 and CDR2: SGHTS and YDEGEE. This CDR3 comprises 15 residues. Here the CDR3 reads CASSLAPVETDTQYF. In DNA form, the CDR3 reads TGTGCCAGCAGCTTGGCGCCGGTTGAGACAGATACGCAGTATTTT.

The gene calls are TRBV29-1 and TRBJ2-3; 7 nucleotides align to TRBD1. This CDR3 contains 15 residues. Germline values: CDR1 SQVTM, CDR2 ANQGSEA. V gave up 2 bases and J gave up 3 bases; unmatched junction bases: 8. CDR3 amino acids: CSVEHGGRGTDTQYF. The CDR3, as DNA: TGCAGCGTTGAACACGGCGGCAGGGGGACAGATACGCAGTATTTT.

V gene TRBV7-2 combines with J gene TRBJ1-3; D unresolved. The ends were cut back, 2 bases at V and 1 base at J, with 6 bases in the middle. Germline CDR1 and CDR2: SGHTA and FQGNSA. The CDR3 spans 14 residues. CDR3 DNA sequence: TGTGCCAGCAGCTTACTTCTATCTGGAAACACCATATATTTT. Amino acid sequence: CASSLLLSGNTIYF.

The chain is built from TRBV6-5 and TRBJ1-1, with a tentative D call TRBD1 (6 bases). Germline CDR1 is MNHEY and CDR2 is SVGAGI. V dropped 4 bases and J dropped 1 base, with 16 bases sitting between them. The CDR3 sequence is 16 residues long. Here the CDR3 reads CASSFNPGTRNTEAFF. The DNA for the CDR3 is TGTGCCAGCAGTTTTAACCCCGGGACAAGGAACACTGAAGCTTTCTTT.

The chain is built from TRBV28 and TRBJ2-7; the match to TRBD1 covers 10 bases. Germline CDR1 is MDHEN and CDR2 is SYDVKM. The V and J ends lost 4 bases and 5 bases, in that order; junction bases with no gene match: 5. There are 14 residues in the CDR3. In DNA form, the CDR3 reads TGTGCCAGCAGTTCGGGACAGGGGTCCCACGAGCAGTACTTC. Its translation is CASSSGQGSHEQYF.

The rearrangement joins TRBV7-2 to TRBJ2-7; maybe TRBD2 (6 bases). CDR1 and CDR2 (germline): SGHTA, FQGNSA. Trimming removed 3 bases from V and 2 bases from J, with 17 bases in between. The CDR3 has 16 amino acids. The CDR3 spells CASSLGNGSKPYEQYF. Written as DNA, the CDR3 is TGTGCCAGCAGCTTGGGCAACGGGAGTAAGCCCTACGAGCAGTACTTC. Drawing the rest from reference TRBV7-2 and TRBJ2-7, the complete variable domain is GAGVSQSPSNKVTEKGKDVELRCDPISGHTALYWYRQSLGQGLEFLIYFQGNSAPDKSGLPSDRFSAERTGGSVSTLTIQRTQQEDSAVYLCASSLGNGSKPYEQYFGPGTRLTVT.

The rearrangement links TRBV5-8 to TRBJ1-2; 8 bases align to TRBD1. This CDR3 region has 14 residues. Germline CDR1 reads SGHTS; CDR2 reads YDEGEE. V lost 4 bases and J lost 4; bases outside the gene matches: 6. CDR3 bases: TGTGCCAGCAGCCAGACAGGGGCCCTCTATGGCTACACCTTC. This codes for CASSQTGALYGYTF.

The chain uses TRBV28 and TRBJ2-3, with 7 nucleotides matching TRBD1. The CDR3 has 18 residues. CDR1 is MDHEN, CDR2 SYDVKM, per germline. Germline trimming cut 5 bases from V and 2 bases from J; bases unmatched to any gene: 16. CDR3: CASSPRKQGYPHTDTQYF. CDR3 DNA: TGTGCCAGCAGTCCACGTAAACAGGGGTACCCGCACACAGATACGCAGTATTTT.

This chain joins TRBV5-1 and TRBJ2-1, with TRBD2 identical over 15 bases. CDR1 is SGHRS, CDR2 YFSETQ, per germline. This CDR3 contains 15 residues. The junction had 3 bases not matched to a gene; V was cut back by 7 bases and J by 4 bases. The CDR3 loop is CASVGTSGRYNEQFF. CDR3 nucleotides: TGCGCCAGCGTCGGGACTAGCGGGAGGTACAATGAGCAGTTCTTC. The entire variable domain, with the rest obtained from reference TRBV5-1 and TRBJ2-1, is as follows: KAGVTQTPRYLIKTRGQQVTLSCSPISGHRSVSWYQQTPGQGLQFLFEYFSETQRNKGNFPGRFSGRQFSNSRSEMNVSTLELGDSALYLCASVGTSGRYNEQFFGPGTRLTVL.

V gene TRBV7-6 combines with J gene TRBJ2-3; 7 positions agree with TRBD2. After removal of 5 bases from V and 2 bases from J, the junction contained 1 base not matched to a gene. Germline CDR1 and CDR2: SGHVS and FNYEAQ. The CDR3 length is 13 residues. The CDR3 sequence is CASSGRATDTQYF. CDR3 DNA sequence: TGTGCCAGCAGCGGGAGGGCCACAGATACGCAGTATTTT.

V is TRBV7-2 and J is TRBJ1-1, with D possibly TRBD1 on 5 matching bases. The length of the CDR3 is 14 residues. The germline V gene has CDR1 SGHTA and CDR2 FQGNSA. Trimming left V 5 bases short and J 6 bases short, with 16 bases between. In DNA form, the CDR3 reads TGTGCCAGCAGCCTCGGACATGTCTCCCCTGAAGCTTTCTTT. As protein: CASSLGHVSPEAFF.

The chain joins TRBV25-1 to TRBJ2-5; D is ambiguous. V shed 3 bases and J shed 2 bases, with 7 bases lying between them. Germline V gene lookup returns CDR1 MGHDK and CDR2 SYGVNS. This CDR3 comprises 13 residues. CDR3 in amino acids: CASSEGIQETQYF. DNA of the CDR3: TGTGCCAGCAGTGAGGGGATACAAGAGACCCAGTACTTC.

V and J are TRBV10-3 and TRBJ2-7; possible D gene TRBD2, 5 bases. The CDR3 totals 13 residues. CDR1 and CDR2 (germline): ENHRY, SYGVKD. V shed 0 bases and J shed 6 bases, with 9 bases lying between them. The CDR3: CAISESWEREQYF. The DNA for the CDR3 is TGTGCCATCAGTGAGTCATGGGAGCGCGAGCAGTACTTC.